One sample yielded the 17 T cell receptor beta chains listed below, sequenced in a study of T cell responses to AZD1222 COVID-19 vaccine. Measured with immunoSEQ multiplex PCR; TCRdb has only the in-frame clones, and not every one. Among hundreds of thousands of clones listed, around 93% were seen once. Material: peripheral blood, obtained on day 0 of MenACWY control vaccination. These receptors came from an adult in good health.

This chain joins TRBV19 and TRBJ2-1; tentative D call: TRBD1 (6 bases). The CDR3 is 15 amino acids. Trimming stripped 7 bases from V and 4 bases from J, with 17 bases between. CDR1 and CDR2 from the germline V gene are LNHDA and SQIVND (reference sequence). Written as DNA, the CDR3 is TGTGCCAGTACCTTCGGGACAATCGAGTACAATGAGCAGTTCTTC. Translating gives CASTFGTIEYNEQFF.

The rearrangement joins TRBV29-1 to TRBJ1-5; D ambiguous. Deletions cut 4 bases from V and 0 bases from J, with 7 bases between. This CDR3 is 13 amino acids long. Germline CDR1 is SQVTM and CDR2 is ANQGSEA. The CDR3 DNA sequence: TGCAGCGTTGGGCAGCTTAGCAATCAGCCCCAGCATTTT. This translates into CSVGQLSNQPQHF. Supplemented by reference TRBV29-1 and TRBJ1-5, the full variable domain reads SAVISQKPSRDICQRGTSLTIQCQVDSQVTMMFWYRQQPGQSLTLIATANQGSEATYESGFVIDKFPISRPNLTFSTLTVSNMSPEDSSIYLCSVGQLSNQPQHFGDGTRLSIL.

V is TRBV7-8 and J is TRBJ2-5; D may be TRBD1 or TRBD2 (5 bases each). The CDR3 sequence is 16 residues long. Trimming stripped 3 bases from V and 4 bases from J, with 18 bases between. Germline V gene data show CDR1 as SGHVS and CDR2 as FQNEAQ. The CDR3, as DNA: TGTGCCAGCAGCTTCTACGGAGTGGCAGGGAGAGAGACCCAGTACTTC. Translated, it gives CASSFYGVAGRETQYF. Full variable domain (missing parts from reference TRBV7-8 and TRBJ2-5): GAGVSQSPRYKVAKRGQDVALRCDPISGHVSLFWYQQALGQGPEFLTYFQNEAQLDKSGLPSDRFFAERPEGSVSTLKIQRTQQEDSAVYLCASSFYGVAGRETQYFGPGTRLLVL.

The chain links TRBV4-1 to TRBJ1-2; the match to TRBD1 covers 7 bases. With 0 bases clipped from V and 8 bases from J, the junction kept 12 bases outside the gene matches. Germline V gene lookup returns CDR1 MGHRA and CDR2 YSYEKL. CDR3 length: 16 amino acids. CDR3 nucleotide sequence: TGCGCCAGCAGCCAAGATCGGGCGATTCGGACAGGCGGCTACACCTTC. Residues: CASSQDRAIRTGGYTF.

A remark on this clone: The DNA is left out, because the CDR3 cannot be placed on it with certainty; the CDR3 is given as TCRdb lists it. This chain connects TRBV10-1 to TRBJ2-1; TRBD2 is the table's D call and was not checked against the DNA. Germline V gene sequence: CDR1 WNHNN, CDR2 SYGVQD (reference sequence). The length of the CDR3 is 15 amino acids, counting both ends. CDR3 loop: CASSSSASGDNEQFF.

This chain connects TRBV11-2 to TRBJ1-1, with D unclear. The CDR3 totals 15 residues. CDR1 SGHAT and CDR2 FQNNGV come from the germline V gene. Trimming stripped 4 bases from V and 6 bases from J, with 18 bases between. The DNA of the CDR3 is TGTGCCAGCAGCTCAAGGGCACCAGCGGGTTCTGAAGCTTTCTTT. Protein: CASSSRAPAGSEAFF.

This clone was counted only a few times. J is TRBJ2-1 and V is TRBV12-3 or TRBV12-4, with D maybe TRBD2 (5 bases). Trimming stripped 5 bases from V and 8 bases from J, with 7 bases between. This CDR3 region has 11 residues. CDR3 region: CASSREDEQFF. The CDR3 region has the DNA TGTGCCAGCAGTCGGGAAGATGAGCAGTTCTTC.

The chain combines TRBV18 with TRBJ1-5; D is uncertain. The CDR3 extends over 13 amino acids. The V and J ends lost 2 bases and 6 bases respectively, with 8 bases between them. Germline V gene sequence: CDR1 KGHSH, CDR2 LQKENI. CDR3 in amino acids: CASSPVGSQPQHF. In DNA form, the CDR3 reads TGTGCCAGCTCACCAGTCGGGTCTCAGCCCCAGCATTTT.

The chain uses TRBV2 and TRBJ1-3; D remains unclear. Per germline, CDR1 SNHLY and CDR2 FYNNEI. This CDR3 has 12 amino acids. The V end lost 11 bases, the J end lost 0 bases, and 8 bases lay between the germline ends. The DNA of the CDR3 is TGTGCCGGATCCGACTCTGGAAACACCATATATTTT. It specifies CAGSDSGNTIYF.

The chain has TRBV19 and TRBJ1-2, with 10 positions matching TRBD1. CDR1 is LNHDA, CDR2 SQIVND, per germline (reference sequence). The CDR3 loop spans 14 amino acids. The V and J ends lost 4 bases and 7 bases, in that order; junction bases with no gene match: 6. The CDR3 sequence: CASSTPGQGFGYTF. As DNA, the CDR3 is TGTGCCAGTAGTACTCCGGGACAGGGGTTTGGCTACACCTTC.

This clone was detected only a few times. The chain links TRBV28 to TRBJ2-7; D is possibly TRBD2 (5 bases). The CDR3 spans 16 residues. Germline V gene data show CDR1 as MDHEN and CDR2 as SYDVKM. Trimming stripped 5 bases from V and 7 bases from J, with 24 bases between. In nucleotides, the CDR3 is TGTGCCAGCAGTGAAGGACCGGGTAGGGTAAGAGGGGAGCAGTACTTC. Protein sequence: CASSEGPGRVRGEQYF.

This clone was observed once. The CDR3 reads CASSPRQGNSPLHF. CDR3 sequence (DNA): TGTGCCAGCAGCCCTAGACAGGGTAATTCACCCCTCCACTTT. V usage is TRBV3-1 (or the pseudogene TRBV3-2) and J usage is TRBJ1-6, with 7 bases lining up with TRBD1. With 4 bases clipped from V and 6 bases from J, the junction kept 3 bases outside the gene matches. This CDR3 comprises 14 residues. Germline CDR1 LGHDT, CDR2 YNNKEL (reference sequence).

This clone was seen a single time. V is TRBV19 and J is TRBJ2-3; 7 positions match TRBD2. Germline CDR1 is LNHDA and CDR2 is SQIVND (reference sequence). The V segment lost 6 bases and the J segment 2 bases; nucleotides outside the gene matches: 5. CDR3 length: 14 amino acids. CDR3 residues: CASRGRGDTDTQYF. CDR3 DNA: TGTGCCAGTAGAGGACGGGGGGACACAGATACGCAGTATTTT.

The rearrangement joins TRBV19 to TRBJ1-1, with D possibly TRBD1 on 6 matching bases. The V gene's germline CDR1 is LNHDA and CDR2 SQIVND (reference sequence). This CDR3 is 10 amino acids long. V dropped 10 bases and J dropped 11 bases, with 14 bases sitting between them. CDR3 DNA sequence: TGTGCCACCGAACAGGGAGGGGCTTTCTTT. Protein sequence: CATEQGGAFF. The entire variable domain, with the rest obtained from reference TRBV19 and TRBJ1-1, is as follows: DGGITQSPKYLFRKEGQNVTLSCEQNLNHDAMYWYRQDPGQGLRLIYYSQIVNDFQKGDIAEGYSVSREKKESFPLTVTSAQKNPTAFYLCATEQGGAFFGQGTRLTVV.

In this sample, this clone turned up once. The rearrangement links TRBV4-3 to TRBJ1-4; D is undetermined. The CDR3 is 15 amino acids. Germline lookup yields CDR1 LGHNA and CDR2 YSLEER. V gave up 0 bases and J gave up 8 bases, with 13 bases separating them. CDR3 nucleotides: TGCGCCAGCAGCCAAGATGGGCAGCCTGGAGAAAAACTGTTTTTT. Translating gives CASSQDGQPGEKLFF.

The gene calls are TRBV5-1 and TRBJ1-1; maybe TRBD1 (6 bases). This CDR3 has 14 residues. Trimming removed 4 bases at V and 1 base at J, with 11 bases between. From germline, CDR1 is SGHRS and CDR2 YFSETQ. CDR3 protein: CASSPQGWNTEAFF. CDR3 sequence (DNA): TGCGCCAGCAGCCCACAGGGATGGAACACTGAAGCTTTCTTT.

The genes are TRBV12-3 or TRBV12-4 and TRBJ1-5; 9 bases fit TRBD1. The J segment lost 7 bases and the V segment lost 6 bases, leaving 4 bases of the junction unmatched. The CDR3 is made up of 13 amino acids. CDR3: CASRLTGGQPQHF. CDR3 DNA: TGTGCCAGCAGATTGACAGGGGGGCAGCCCCAGCATTTT.